Sequencing of this T cell receptor (beta chain) was carried out in a study of cytomegalovirus exposure and HLA in healthy donors (dated by TCRdb to the late 2010s). In the study overall: In an earlier analysis of some 610 of the donors, 276 Gb of sequence data and 117 million unique TCR beta sequences from 180 million or so T cells were reported. Among the 398 genotyped donors, approximately 81% belonged to the genetic ancestry cluster associated with self-reported Caucasian donors. The study profiled the T cell repertoires of hundreds of subjects by immunosequencing and related them to cytomegalovirus serostatus. An earlier analysis of some 600 of the donors applied high-throughput TCR beta sequencing to assess whether each TCR beta V gene segment acted as functional or pseudogenic. In a later genetic analysis, genome-wide SNP genotypes for about three fifths of the 666 donors were used, and that subset was treated as a discovery cohort. The study combined high-throughput TCR immunosequencing, statistical association of individual TCRs with disease status, and machine learning to predict cytomegalovirus infection status. Typing coverage varied by locus: roughly 629-630 donors for A, B, C, DRB1 and DQB1; roughly 500 for DQA1; approximately 570 for DPA1; approximately 450 for DPB1. Donor age, sex, ethnicity and CMV serostatus were compiled together with the repertoire data. The later analysis used no new phenotypic data to find candidate immune exposures, relying instead on TCR beta sequences and their occurrence across donors. All discovery cohort repertoires had been generated using a single sequencing platform. Roughly 300 gigabases of sequencing data and around 80 million unique TCR sequences made up an early release that covered some 640 HLA-typed donors. To study patterns of TCR occurrence, a later analysis re-analyzed previously published TCR beta repertoires from 550 to 800 donors and added high-resolution HLA genotyping. Because of strong linkage in the cohort, roughly five DR-DQ haplotypes were treated as single units for association and clustering. Among around 400 genotyped donors of the cohort, an average of 235,054 unique TCR beta nucleotide sequences were sequenced per donor, roughly 20% of them non-productive. The aim of the study was to test whether cataloging public T cell receptors could identify signatures of past pathogen exposure. HLA typing covered class I and class II loci at four-digit resolution. In addition to the first cohort of 666 subjects, a separate validation cohort of 130 or so different subjects was used.

Relative to germline, V is 1 base shorter and J is 7 bases shorter, with 13 bases between their ends. The CDR3, from cysteine to phenylalanine, totals 14 residues. Only CDR3 DNA remains: 42 bases, in frame from the first base. From the germline V gene, CDR1 is SGHDN and CDR2 is FVKESK. Broader findings and caveats from the paper: In a later genetic analysis, a missense DCLRE1C variant was associated with V-gene and J-gene trimming of TCR beta chains, and the association was replicated in an independent cohort. Some IMGT-functional V segments, including TRBV6-2 and TRBV6-3, could not be told apart with the 87-base-pair reads, so those segments were excluded. Several of the top co-occurrence clusters appeared to be linked to parvovirus B19, influenza, CMV and Epstein-Barr virus, according to a later analysis. A later analysis found that TCR association rates varied across HLA loci, with DRB1 alleles showing the most associated TCRs and HLA-C alleles the fewest. A further reported finding was that TCR beta sequences accurately predicted the HLA-A and HLA-B alleles for most subjects in the first cohort. The study listed approximately 150 TCR beta chains as associated with cytomegalovirus. A later analysis found that most CMV-associated TCR beta chains appeared HLA-restricted, with HLA associations seemingly driven largely by CMV exposure. For the cohort, immune exposure information was limited to CMV serostatus. According to a later genetic analysis, donors in an Asian-associated ancestry cluster had fewer N-insertions in productive TCRs than the roughly 700-donor mean. In this cohort, only TCR beta chains were sequenced, and detectable features were limited by the absence of alpha or paired-chain data. According to the authors, the approach could potentially be generalized to other disease states and immunological phenotypes. Compared with equally common non-associated chains, HLA-associated TCR beta chains in a later analysis were more clonally expanded and had lower generation probabilities. Strong co-occurrence of HLA alleles, especially DR and DQ, made assigning TCR associations to individual alleles difficult. Sequencing depth was assumed to be roughly uniform across donors in the presence/absence analyses, though that assumption may not hold. The earlier analysis of a few hundred of the donors excluded about 16 rarely observed V segments, including chromosome 9 orphons, because counts were too low. A group of highly shared sequence variants was considered likely to be a technical artifact of the sequencing pipeline. The classifier was reported to diagnose cytomegalovirus status with high specificity and sensitivity in both the original and validation cohorts. Because HLA typing was missing for some donors at each locus, association tests included only the typed subset. Three of the identified cytomegalovirus-associated TCR beta chains were confirmed in vitro to be specific for cytomegalovirus antigens. A later analysis associated about 17,000 TCR beta sequences with specific HLA alleles at a false discovery rate of 0.05. Across donors, most TCR sequences were observed very rarely, whereas some public TCRs were present in many individuals. Linkage disequilibrium might explain the correlated functional status among segregating V segments, but an unknown experimental factor could not be ruled out. Broadly in line with IMGT annotations, most TCR beta V segments showed up in productive rearrangements about 87% or about 30% of the time in an earlier analysis of several hundred of the donors.

In total, 500 to 700 healthy bone marrow donors made up the cohort. At the time of sampling, every cohort member was nominally healthy, though immune exposures that went unrecorded were likely present. The donor was CMV seronegative and belonged to the group of approximately 320 seronegative cohort members. Each donor provided a peripheral blood sample, and peripheral blood mononuclear cells were used for TCR beta sequencing. The Qiagen DNeasy Blood Extraction Kit was used to extract genomic DNA from the blood cell samples. The library was built by means of the immunoSEQ multiplex PCR assay. For the multiplex PCR, a mixture combining 60 forward primers for TCR Vbeta segments and 13 reverse primers for TCR Jbeta segments was used. A multiplex PCR assay on genomic DNA amplified the CDR3 region of rearranged TCR beta genes. The amplified TCR beta libraries were sequenced on the Illumina HiSeq System as 87-base-pair reads. The paper's processing steps were these. A later analysis counted around 72 million unique TCR beta chains across the 600 to 850 repertoires, and about 10 million of these chains were shared by at least two donors. Raw reads were error-corrected and collapsed into unique sequences with a nearest-neighbor algorithm that merged closely related sequences to remove PCR and sequencing errors. V, D and J gene segments were assigned by aligning CDR3 sequences to IMGT reference sequences. Each retained sequence needed at least a six-nucleotide match to both a V gene segment and a J gene segment. A rearrangement counted as productive if the CDR3 had no stop codons and remained in frame with V and J, and every other rearrangement counted as non-productive. CDR3 was defined according to IMGT convention as the region running from the second conserved V-encoded cysteine to the conserved J-encoded phenylalanine. The earlier analysis of about 560 of the donors excluded any sequence lacking an unambiguous match to a single V gene segment. An earlier analysis of 587 of the donors called V segments functional above 56.7% productive rearrangements and segregating when the between-donor standard deviation exceeded 5%. A statistical classification framework was developed to diagnose cytomegalovirus status using the catalog of TCR beta chain sequences. In a later analysis, V and J genes were assigned by comparing TCR nucleotide sequences against IMGT/GENE-DB human TR gene sequences. A later analysis assigned CDR3 sequences and most-parsimonious VDJ recombination scenarios with the TCRdist pipeline. In a later analysis, each TCR beta chain was defined by its CDR3 amino acid sequence together with its V-gene family, and reads without a unique V-gene family were excluded. To address suspected cross-contamination and a sequencing artifact, a later analysis removed 592 highly shared, low-generation-probability nucleotide sequences. A later analysis calculated a clonal expansion index for each public chain from normalized within-repertoire ranks of inferred template counts. Generation probabilities in a later analysis came from a VDJ recombination model fitted to out-of-frame rearrangements, and those results were checked against IGoR. Hypergeometric tests were used in a later analysis to score TCR-TCR, TCR-HLA and TCR-CMV co-occurrence, with a repertoire-size bias correction applied to the TCR pairs. To estimate false discovery rates, a later analysis permuted the HLA or CMV assignments 20 times. In a later analysis, co-occurring TCRs were grouped using DBSCAN, with TCRdist sequence similarity added in when clustering inside HLA-allele-positive subsets. Co-occurrence clustering excluded repertoires with fewer than 30,000 or more than 120,000 public chains, plus five with anomalous nucleotide sharing. Imported from immuneACCESS, the table was reduced by TCRdb to in-frame sequences with V and J called. These copies leave out some clones; in studies compared against another copy, an unresolved V gene accounts for under half, and the cause of the remainder is not known. That table is the source of V, J and clone size, and D and trimming were worked out from the DNA. The table held for this sample gives tens of thousands of clones. Over 7% of the sample rests with the top ten.

To note about this clone: The antigen this receptor binds is unknown.

This sequence uses TRBV14 and TRBJ2-5, and possibly TRBD2, on 5 matching bases. The clonotype was recovered from a male donor in good health and CMV-seronegative. The sample consisted of PBMCs. The CDR3 has the sequence CASSQGHGVGTQYF. The DNA sequence is as follows: TGTGCCAGCAGCCAAGGACACGGGGTGGGGACCCAGTACTTC. Here the CDR3 is joined to the reference TRBV14 and TRBJ2-5 genes, and the full variable domain is: EAGVTQFPSHSVIEKGQTVTLRCDPISGHDNLYWYRRVMGKEIKFLLHFVKESKQDESGMPNNRFLAERTGGTYSTLKVQPAELEDSGVYFCASSQGHGVGTQYFGPGTRLLVL.